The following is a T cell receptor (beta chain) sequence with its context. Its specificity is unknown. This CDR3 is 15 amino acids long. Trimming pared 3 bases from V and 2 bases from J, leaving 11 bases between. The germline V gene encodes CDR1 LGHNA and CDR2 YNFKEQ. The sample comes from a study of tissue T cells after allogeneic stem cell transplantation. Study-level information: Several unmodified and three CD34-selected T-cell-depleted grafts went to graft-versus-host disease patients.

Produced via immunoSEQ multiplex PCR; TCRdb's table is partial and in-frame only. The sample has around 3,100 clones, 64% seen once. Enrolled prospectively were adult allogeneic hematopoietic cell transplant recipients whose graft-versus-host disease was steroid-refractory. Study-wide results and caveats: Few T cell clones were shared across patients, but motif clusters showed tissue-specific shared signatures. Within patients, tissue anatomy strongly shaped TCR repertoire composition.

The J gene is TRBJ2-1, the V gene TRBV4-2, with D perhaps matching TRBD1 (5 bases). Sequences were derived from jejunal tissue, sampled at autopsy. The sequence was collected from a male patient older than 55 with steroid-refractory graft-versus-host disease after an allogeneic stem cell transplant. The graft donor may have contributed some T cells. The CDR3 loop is CASSQDQGTYNEQFF. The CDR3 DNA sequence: TGTGCCAGCAGCCAGGATCAGGGCACCTACAATGAGCAGTTCTTC.